Below, 21 T cell receptor beta chains from the same sample are listed, as sequenced in a study of blood T cells in healthy people across ages (dated by TCRdb to 2013 to 2016). Libraries were built with 5' RACE. The sequencing machine was an Illumina HiSeq 2500. A second PCR of about 7 to 12 cycles was run with a J-beta primer mix and a sample-barcoded 5' primer. In TCRdb, the public reads were trimmed at Q25 with fastp and aligned with MiXCR, with productive beta chains retained. Every entry covers one CDR3 protein and lists the most common genes and DNA from its rows. The sample table contains more than 1 million distinct CDR3 sequences; only one count was recorded for 45% of them. Around 18% of the sample is held by the ten biggest clonotypes. The sequencing sample was made of blood. These receptors were taken from a woman aged 55-69 years in good health.

The count of this clonotype is one. The J gene is TRBJ2-2, the V gene TRBV6-6; 7 bases map to TRBD2. There are 14 residues in the CDR3. CDR1 is MNHNY and CDR2 is SVGAGI in the germline V gene (reference sequence). Trimming took 2 bases from V and 14 from J; bases not matched to a gene: 11. The CDR3 loop reads CASSYLSGTVYLFF. The CDR3 DNA is TGTGCCAGCAGTTACCTAAGCGGGACCGTATACCTGTTTTTT.

The V gene is TRBV4-1, the J gene TRBJ1-2; D call uncertain. This CDR3 comprises 14 residues. The V gene lost 3 bases and the J gene lost 7 bases, with 15 bases spanning the gap. Germline V gene sequence: CDR1 MGHRA, CDR2 YSYEKL. The CDR3 DNA reads TGCGCCAGCAGCCACCTCGGCAGGCGGGGTGGCTACACCTTC. It translates to CASSHLGRRGGYTF.

This clonotype appeared a few times. The V and J genes are TRBV7-8 and TRBJ2-1, with D perhaps TRBD2 (5 bases). The ends were cut back, 3 bases at V and 5 bases at J, with 11 bases in the middle. CDR1 is SGHVS, CDR2 FQNEAQ, per germline. The CDR3 runs to 14 residues. The CDR3 sequence: CASSFIARDNEQFF. DNA for the CDR3: TGTGCCAGCAGCTTTATTGCGCGGGACAATGAGCAGTTCTTC.

The rearrangement joins TRBV20-1 to TRBJ1-2; a possible D gene is TRBD1 (5 bases). The CDR3 extends over 14 amino acids. V was clipped by 6 bases and J by 3 bases, with 17 bases between them. Germline lookup yields CDR1 DFQATT and CDR2 SNEGSKA (reference sequence). The DNA for the CDR3 is TGCAGTGCCTGGAGGACTATAGGGGACTATGGCTACACCTTC. Its protein product is CSAWRTIGDYGYTF.

CDR3 nucleotide sequence: TGTGCCAGCAGCTTAGGTCCCTCCTTAGCCAAAAACATTCAGTACTTC. Translating gives CASSLGPSLAKNIQYF. The chain joins TRBV7-2 to TRBJ2-4; D uncertain. Germline V gene lookup returns CDR1 SGHTA and CDR2 FQGNSA. The V end lost 1 base, the J end lost 0 bases, and 10 bases lay between the germline ends. The CDR3 consists of 16 residues.

The chain couples TRBV6-2 or TRBV6-3 to TRBJ2-7; 8 bases agree with TRBD2. The CDR3 runs to 11 residues. Germline V gene sequence: CDR1 MNHEY, CDR2 SVGEGT. After removal of 8 bases from V and 9 bases from J, the junction contained 6 bases not matched to a gene. CDR3 region: CASGSGGSQYF. The CDR3 DNA is TGTGCCAGCGGTTCGGGGGGGTCGCAGTACTTC.

The chain links TRBV5-4 to TRBJ2-4, with a tentative D call TRBD1 (5 bases). The DNA end favors TRBJ2-7, so the J call may be wrong. The CDR3 has 15 amino acids. Per the germline V gene, CDR1 is SGHNT and CDR2 is YYREEE (reference sequence). The CDR3 DNA follows: TGTGCCAGCAGCTTCGGACCCAAGGGGTCCTACGAGCAGTACTTC. Amino acid sequence: CASSFGPKGSYEQYF.

The rearrangement joins TRBV7-8 to TRBJ2-3; TRBD2 matches at 13 bases. There are 17 residues in the CDR3. V lost 5 bases and J lost 2; bases outside the gene matches: 7. Germline V gene sequence: CDR1 SGHVS, CDR2 FQNEAQ. The CDR3 sequence: CASSPWTSGSPTDTQYF. The CDR3 coding sequence is TGTGCCAGCAGCCCGTGGACTAGCGGGAGTCCCACAGATACGCAGTATTTT. Full variable domain (remainder filled in from reference TRBV7-8 and TRBJ2-3): GAGVSQSPRYKVAKRGQDVALRCDPISGHVSLFWYQQALGQGPEFLTYFQNEAQLDKSGLPSDRFFAERPEGSVSTLKIQRTQQEDSAVYLCASSPWTSGSPTDTQYFGPGTRLTVL.

The chain links TRBV6-2 or TRBV6-3 to TRBJ2-2, with a possible D match to TRBD1 (5 bases). The V end was cut by 8 bases, the J end by 1 base, with 14 bases between. The germline gives CDR1 MNHEY, CDR2 SVGEGT. The CDR3 covers 15 residues. CDR3 sequence: CASSLTALNTGELFF. CDR3 coding DNA: TGTGCCAGCTCCCTGACAGCGCTGAACACCGGGGAGCTGTTTTTT.

With respect to this clonotype: This may be a read error, as it is one base from a much larger clone. This chain connects TRBV6-1 to TRBJ2-4; 7 nucleotides align to TRBD1. TRBJ2-7 explains the end of the DNA better; the J call may be wrong. CDR3 length equals 14 residues. Germline CDR1 reads MNHNS; CDR2 reads SASEGT. The CDR3 DNA follows: TGTACCAGCAGTGCCGGGACAGTTTCCTACGAGCAGTACTTC. Translating it yields CTSSAGTVSYEQYF.

In its sample, this clonotype was seen a few times. The chain recombines TRBV9 with TRBJ2-6; D might be TRBD1 (5 bases). Per germline, CDR1 SGDLS and CDR2 YYNGEE. This CDR3 has 16 residues. Deletions cut 3 bases from V and 0 bases from J, with 10 bases between. CDR3 sequence: CASSEDTASGANVLTF. The CDR3, as DNA: TGTGCCAGCAGCGAGGACACAGCCTCTGGGGCCAACGTCCTGACTTTC.

This clonotype has only a few counts. The V and J genes are TRBV5-1 and TRBJ1-2, with D hard to call. CDR3 size: 13 residues. V gave up 0 bases and J gave up 8 bases, with 11 bases separating them. Germline lookup yields CDR1 SGHRS and CDR2 YFSETQ. The CDR3 spells CASSLDPTGGYTF. In DNA, the CDR3 is TGCGCCAGCAGCTTGGACCCGACGGGAGGCTACACCTTC.

The rearrangement links TRBV20-1 to TRBJ2-3; 9 bases are a match to TRBD2. The germline V gene has CDR1 DFQATT and CDR2 SNEGSKA (reference sequence). With 5 bases clipped from V and 6 bases from J, the junction kept 12 bases outside the gene matches. The CDR3 has 15 residues. The DNA for the CDR3 is TGCAGTGCTGGGAGTTTAGCGGGAGTCCCTGATACGCAGTATTTT. Its translation: CSAGSLAGVPDTQYF.

This clonotype appeared once. V is TRBV11-1 and J is TRBJ1-6; D perhaps matches TRBD1 (5 bases). V was cut by 1 base and J by 0 bases, with 22 bases left in between. This CDR3 contains 21 residues. Germline-derived CDR1 and CDR2 are SGHAT and FQDESV (reference sequence). CDR3: CASSLGPFRGTDSSYNSPLHF. The CDR3 nucleotides are TGTGCCAGCAGCTTAGGGCCATTCAGAGGGACCGATAGCTCCTATAATTCACCCCTCCACTTT.

The chain recombines TRBV4-1 with TRBJ2-3, with 11 bases that match TRBD2. The CDR3 runs to 18 residues. The ends lost 1 base at V and 2 bases at J; junction bases unmatched: 8. Per germline, CDR1 MGHRA and CDR2 YSYEKL. CDR3 DNA: TGCGCCAGCAGCCAAGGGCGACTAGCGGGGTGGGACACAGATACGCAGTATTTT. This codes for CASSQGRLAGWDTDTQYF.

The CDR3 loop is CASSPPRTNNEQFF. DNA of the CDR3: TGCGCCAGCAGCCCCCCCCGGACAAACAATGAGCAGTTCTTC. The J gene is TRBJ2-1, the V gene TRBV4-1; tentatively, D is TRBD1 (5 bases). Germline CDR1 is MGHRA and CDR2 is YSYEKL. CDR3 length: 14 residues. V was trimmed by 4 bases and J by 5 bases, leaving 12 bases between them.

The chain is built from TRBV6-1 and TRBJ2-7; TRBD2 aligns across 7 bases. The CDR3 loop spans 17 amino acids. The V gene's germline CDR1 is MNHNS and CDR2 SASEGT. Trimming at V came to 1 base and at J to 3 bases, leaving 12 bases not matched to a gene. CDR3 in DNA: TGTGCCAGCAGTGAAGTTTCGAGCGGGATGGGAAGCTACGAGCAGTACTTC. It codes for CASSEVSSGMGSYEQYF.

This chain connects TRBV5-1 to TRBJ2-3; D call uncertain. This CDR3 spans 13 amino acids. The V end lost 3 bases, the J end lost 4 bases, and 9 bases lay between the germline ends. Germline V lookup: CDR1 SGHRS, CDR2 YFSETQ. CDR3 nucleotides: TGCGCCAGCAGCTCCCAGCTGGCAGATACGCAGTATTTT. Translated, it gives CASSSQLADTQYF.

This chain links TRBV6-2 or TRBV6-3 with TRBJ1-5; D is ambiguous. The V gene's germline CDR1 is MNHEY and CDR2 SVGEGT. The CDR3 spans 14 residues. V was trimmed by 2 bases and J by 1 base, leaving 6 bases between them. The CDR3 bases are TGTGCCAGCAGTTACACGGAAAGCAATCAGCCCCAGCATTTT. Residues: CASSYTESNQPQHF.

The V call is TRBV18, the J call TRBJ1-1; D is unclear. The V end was cut by 1 base, the J end by 7 bases, with 4 bases between. There are 11 residues in the CDR3. The germline gives CDR1 KGHSH, CDR2 LQKENI. The DNA for the CDR3 is TGTGCCAGCTCACCACAGGTTGAAGCTTTCTTT. Translated: CASSPQVEAFF. Together with reference TRBV18 and TRBJ1-1, the CDR3 gives the full variable domain: NAGVMQNPRHLVRRRGQEARLRCSPMKGHSHVYWYRQLPEEGLKFMVYLQKENIIDESGMPKERFSAEFPKEGPSILRIQQVVRGDSAAYFCASSPQVEAFFGQGTRLTVV.

The rearrangement uses TRBV5-6 and TRBJ1-1; the D is unclear. Trimming took off 0 bases at V and 8 bases at J, with 14 bases between the two ends. The CDR3 contains 14 residues. CDR1 SGHDT and CDR2 YYEEEE come from the germline V gene. The CDR3 bases are TGTGCCAGCAGCTTGGTAGACTCCCTAGGGGAAGCTTTCTTT. Encoded protein: CASSLVDSLGEAFF.